One sample yielded the 11 T cell receptor beta chains listed below, sequenced in a study of T cells in Graves' hyperthyroidism and ophthalmopathy. Amplification targeted TCR beta CDR3 regions from RNA transcripts. HTBI primers drove first-round RT-PCR of the TCR CDR3. TCRdb re-called the multiplex PCR reads with MiXCR, one entry per CDR3 protein. The sample contains roughly 350,000 distinct CDR3 sequences, about 15% of which appear only once. The material sequenced was blood. These receptors originate from a woman between 25 and 40 years old with Graves' ophthalmopathy.

The DNA for the CDR3 is TGTGCCAGCAACTCCGACCATACCCCCACAGATACGCAGTATTTT. Its translation: CASNSDHTPTDTQYF. This chain connects TRBV28 to TRBJ2-3; D gene ambiguous. This CDR3 is 15 amino acids long. The germline gives CDR1 MDHEN, CDR2 SYDVKM. The V end lost 7 bases, the J end lost 2 bases, and 16 bases lay between the germline ends.

This clonotype was seen only a few times. The V and J genes are TRBV12-3 or TRBV12-4 and TRBJ1-3, with D hard to call. The CDR3 has 15 amino acids. Trimming shortened V by 0 bases and J by 1 base, and 7 bases separated the two germline ends. CDR3 sequence reads: CASSLAVLSGNTIYF. The CDR3 DNA sequence: TGTGCCAGCAGTTTAGCGGTTTTGTCTGGAAACACCATATATTTT.

This clonotype has at least ten counts. The V call is TRBV2, the J call TRBJ2-2, with TRBD1 identical over 9 bases. The CDR3 has 15 residues. With 5 bases clipped from V and 6 bases from J, the junction kept 7 bases outside the gene matches. The V gene's germline CDR1 is SNHLY and CDR2 FYNNEI. In DNA form, the CDR3 reads TGTGCCAGCAGTAAGGACAGGGGTGGAGCCGGGGAGCTGTTTTTT. Translated: CASSKDRGGAGELFF.

This clonotype was detected many times. J is TRBJ1-1 and V is TRBV28, with D possibly TRBD1 on 6 matching bases. The CDR3 consists of 14 residues. Trimming removed 9 bases at V and 7 bases at J, with 21 bases between. The germline V gene encodes CDR1 MDHEN and CDR2 SYDVKM. The CDR3 DNA reads TGTGCCAGTTCGCCGCTCCAGGGGATCGGTGAAGCTTTCTTT. It is translated as CASSPLQGIGEAFF.

The chain recombines TRBV10-1 with TRBJ1-6, with TRBD1 identical over 7 bases. This CDR3 spans 20 amino acids. J was trimmed by 1 base and V by 3 bases; bases with no gene match: 15. Germline-derived CDR1 and CDR2 are WNHNN and SYGVQD (reference sequence). CDR3 in DNA: TGCGCCAGCAGTGACGAAGGGACAGCGCAGCTGGGGTCCTATAATTCACCCCTCCACTTT. Translation: CASSDEGTAQLGSYNSPLHF.

This clonotype has at least ten counts. This chain connects TRBV28 to TRBJ2-7; D gene uncertain. Trimming left V 4 bases short and J 2 bases short, with 18 bases between. The CDR3 consists of 16 residues. Per germline, CDR1 MDHEN and CDR2 SYDVKM. This chain's CDR3 is CASSSPYIDNTYEQYF. The CDR3 coding sequence is TGTGCCAGCAGTTCCCCCTACATCGATAACACCTACGAGCAGTACTTC.

In the case of this clonotype: One end of the junction fails to match germline, which may point to a read error. This chain joins TRBV7-7 and TRBJ2-2; D not certain. Germline V gene data show CDR1 as SSHAT and CDR2 as FNYEAQ (reference sequence). This CDR3 is 15 amino acids long. The CDR3 region has the DNA TGTGCTAGCAGCTCCCTGCCGGAAAACACCGGGGAGCTGTTTTTT. It specifies CASSSLPENTGELFF.

The chain has TRBV7-8 and TRBJ2-1, with D tentatively TRBD2 (7 bases). This CDR3 is 17 amino acids long. Trimming took off 6 bases at V and 2 bases at J, with 20 bases between the two ends. The germline gives CDR1 SGHVS, CDR2 FQNEAQ. Here the CDR3 DNA reads TGTGCCAGCAGGAGTTTTGGGGGGGGGCGCGCCTACAATGAGCAGTTCTTC. This encodes CASRSFGGGRAYNEQFF. Filled out from reference TRBV7-8 and TRBJ2-1, the complete variable domain reads GAGVSQSPRYKVAKRGQDVALRCDPISGHVSLFWYQQALGQGPEFLTYFQNEAQLDKSGLPSDRFFAERPEGSVSTLKIQRTQQEDSAVYLCASRSFGGGRAYNEQFFGPGTRLTVL.

This clonotype was picked up many times. The chain's CDR3 is CASREPTAPKAEAFF. The CDR3 nucleotides are TGTGCCAGCAGAGAACCTACGGCACCTAAGGCTGAAGCTTTCTTT. The chain couples TRBV6-1 to TRBJ1-1; no firm D call. Germline CDR1 MNHNS, CDR2 SASEGT. The V and J ends lost 6 bases and 6 bases respectively, with 20 bases between them. This CDR3 is 15 amino acids long.

This clonotype was found a few times. A much more abundant neighbour one base away suggests this may be a read error. The V and J genes are TRBV20-1 and TRBJ1-2; D may be TRBD1 (6 bases). This CDR3 is 12 amino acids long. CDR1 is DFQATT, CDR2 SNEGSKA, per germline (reference sequence). The DNA of the CDR3 is TGCAGTGCTAGAGCGGGGGCGTATGACTACACCTTC. Protein sequence: CSARAGAYDYTF.

The sample holds many counts of this clonotype. The rearrangement joins TRBV12-3 or TRBV12-4 to TRBJ2-5, with D unresolved. The CDR3 runs 16 residues. Trimming pared 3 bases from V and 2 bases from J, leaving 16 bases between. CDR3 loop: CASSFVFGVTQETQYF. DNA for the CDR3: TGTGCCAGCAGTTTTGTGTTTGGAGTCACACAAGAGACCCAGTACTTC.